These 22 T cell receptor beta chains share one sample of origin, sequenced in a study of identical twins. TCRdb re-derived calls from the 5' RACE reads in MiXCR, one entry per CDR3 protein. The sample shows around 370,000 distinct CDR3 sequences, approximately 8.8% of them seen only once. The source material was naive T cells sorted from blood. These receptors all come from a woman in her forties or fifties in good health.

A note on this clonotype: A read error may produce the germline difference seen at one junction end. V usage is TRBV20-1 and J usage is TRBJ1-5; TRBD1 is a possible D gene (5 bases). Germline lookup yields CDR1 DFQATT and CDR2 SNEGSKA (reference sequence). The CDR3 has 16 residues. CDR3 sequence (DNA): TGCAGTGCTAGAGATGGGGCAGGCCTTAGCGATCAGCCCCAGCATTTT. Protein product: CSARDGAGLSDQPQHF.

This clonotype has only a few counts. This chain links TRBV5-1 with TRBJ1-1, with D possibly being TRBD1 (5 bases). The CDR3 runs 16 residues. Germline V gives CDR1 SGHRS, CDR2 YFSETQ. The ends were cut back, 3 bases at V and 1 base at J, with 16 bases in the middle. CDR3 sequence: CASSSTVAPKNTEAFF. The DNA of the CDR3 is TGCGCCAGCAGCTCGACAGTGGCCCCAAAGAACACTGAAGCTTTCTTT.

This clonotype was seen a few times. The rearrangement uses TRBV5-4 and TRBJ1-4, with 7 bases matching TRBD1. The V gene end was trimmed by 3 bases and the J gene end by 8 bases; junction bases not matched to a gene: 7. CDR3 length equals 14 residues. CDR1 is SGHNT and CDR2 is YYREEE in the germline V gene (reference sequence). The CDR3 sequence is CASSSGQAWEKLFF. CDR3 in DNA: TGTGCCAGCAGCTCTGGACAGGCTTGGGAAAAACTGTTTTTT.

This clonotype was recorded many times. The CDR3 sequence: CSARQASGLGTYNEQFF. The CDR3 DNA reads as TGCAGTGCTAGACAGGCCTCGGGACTGGGGACCTACAATGAGCAGTTCTTC. This chain connects TRBV20-1 to TRBJ2-1; weak D call: TRBD2 (6 bases). The CDR3 covers 17 residues. The V end lost 2 bases, the J end lost 2 bases, and 19 bases lay between the germline ends. CDR1 DFQATT and CDR2 SNEGSKA come from the germline V gene (reference sequence).

This clonotype turned up a few times. The V call is TRBV20-1, the J call TRBJ1-2; D not certain. Germline CDR1 DFQATT, CDR2 SNEGSKA (reference sequence). The CDR3 loop spans 14 amino acids. V was shortened by 4 bases and J by 8 bases, with 20 bases between the two germline ends. The CDR3 region is CSAILPGVSYGYTF. Here the CDR3 DNA reads TGCAGTGCTATTCTCCCGGGAGTCTCCTACGGCTACACCTTC.

This clonotype was seen more than once but under ten times. The J gene is TRBJ2-7, the V gene TRBV20-1, with 16 bases fitting TRBD2. After removal of 0 bases from V and 7 bases from J, the junction contained 12 bases not matched to a gene. The CDR3 spans 18 residues. CDR1 and CDR2 from the germline V gene are DFQATT and SNEGSKA (reference sequence). CDR3 protein: CSAREGGLAGGLTWEQYF. CDR3 coding DNA: TGCAGTGCTAGAGAGGGGGGACTAGCGGGAGGGCTCACTTGGGAGCAGTACTTC.

This clonotype was detected many times. The chain joins TRBV12-3 or TRBV12-4 to TRBJ2-2; D is tentatively TRBD1 or TRBD2 (5 bases each). This CDR3 is 15 amino acids long. The V gene lost 6 bases and the J gene lost 0 bases, with 11 bases spanning the gap. The CDR3 sequence: CASRWGTSNTGELFF. CDR3 in DNA: TGTGCCAGCAGATGGGGGACGTCGAACACCGGGGAGCTGTTTTTT.

This clonotype has at least ten counts. V is TRBV12-3 or TRBV12-4 and J is TRBJ1-5; 10 positions match TRBD1. V shed 5 bases, J shed 6 bases, and the junction held 7 bases outside the gene matches. The CDR3 sequence is 15 residues long. The CDR3 DNA is TGTGCCAGCAGTCCGGCGGACAGGGGGTTTCAGCCCCAGCATTTT. Translation: CASSPADRGFQPQHF.

There are many counts of this clonotype. The chain links TRBV3-1 to TRBJ2-1; 14 bases align to TRBD2. Germline trimming cut 6 bases from V and 9 bases from J; bases unmatched to any gene: 10. The CDR3 is 16 amino acids. Germline CDR1 and CDR2: LGHDT and YNNKEL (reference sequence). The CDR3 reads CASSQNPGLAGVEQFF. CDR3 DNA: TGTGCCAGCAGTCAAAACCCGGGACTAGCGGGAGTTGAGCAGTTCTTC.

This clonotype was recorded at least ten times. This chain uses TRBV4-1 with TRBJ2-2; D is uncertain. V was trimmed by 4 bases and J by 6 bases, leaving 18 bases between them. Germline CDR1 is MGHRA and CDR2 is YSYEKL. The CDR3 spans 16 residues. CDR3 loop: CASSPQYSDEAGELFF. In DNA form, the CDR3 reads TGCGCCAGCAGCCCACAGTATTCGGACGAGGCCGGGGAGCTGTTTTTT.

In this sample, this clonotype turned up many times. This sequence joins TRBV6-5 and TRBJ1-2, with 10 bases identical to TRBD1. With V trimmed by 5 bases and J by 5 bases, 8 bases remained unmatched. The CDR3 length is 15 residues. Germline CDR1 reads MNHEY; CDR2 reads SVGAGI. This CDR3 is CASSTRDRGEYGYTF. In nucleotides, the CDR3 is TGTGCCAGCAGTACCCGGGACAGGGGCGAATATGGCTACACCTTC.

This rearrangement joins TRBV12-3 or TRBV12-4 to TRBJ1-6; maybe TRBD1 (5 bases). The CDR3 is 15 residues long. V was clipped by 5 bases and J by 7 bases, with 15 bases between them. In DNA form, the CDR3 reads TGTGCCAGCAGTGCCCGACAGCAGGTCAATTCACCCCTCCACTTT. Translated, it gives CASSARQQVNSPLHF.

The table lists this clonotype with many counts. The chain uses TRBV7-2 and TRBJ2-7, with 11 bases matching TRBD2. V gave up 5 bases and J gave up 4 bases; unmatched junction bases: 7. The germline V gene encodes CDR1 SGHTA and CDR2 FQGNSA. The CDR3 loop spans 15 amino acids. CDR3 in amino acids: CASSLTTSGIYEQYF. Written as DNA, the CDR3 is TGTGCCAGCAGCCTTACGACTAGCGGGATTTACGAGCAGTACTTC. The variable domain in full, with the rest retrieved from reference TRBV7-2 and TRBJ2-7, is GAGVSQSPSNKVTEKGKDVELRCDPISGHTALYWYRQSLGQGLEFLIYFQGNSAPDKSGLPSDRFSAERTGGSVSTLTIQRTQQEDSAVYLCASSLTTSGIYEQYFGPGTRLTVT.

This clonotype was detected a few times. The V gene is TRBV5-1, the J gene TRBJ2-1, with a weak D call TRBD2 (5 bases). V was clipped by 7 bases and J by 4 bases, with 15 bases between them. Germline V CDR1 and CDR2: SGHRS, YFSETQ. This CDR3 has 14 residues. This CDR3 is CASGREGSYNEQFF. The CDR3 DNA reads as TGCGCCAGCGGCCGGGAAGGATCGTACAATGAGCAGTTCTTC.

This rearrangement joins TRBV20-1 to TRBJ2-7; 7 nucleotides line up with TRBD2. Per germline, CDR1 DFQATT and CDR2 SNEGSKA (reference sequence). Trimming took 4 bases from V and 6 from J; bases not matched to a gene: 12. The CDR3 is made up of 14 amino acids. CDR3 in amino acids: CSATEGLVPVEQYF. In DNA, the CDR3 is TGCAGTGCTACGGAAGGACTAGTACCCGTCGAGCAGTACTTC.

This clonotype showed up many times. The chain recombines TRBV5-6 with TRBJ2-5, with D perhaps TRBD1 or TRBD2 (7 bases each). Germline CDR1 reads SGHDT; CDR2 reads YYEEEE. The CDR3 covers 15 residues. The V and J ends lost 1 base and 5 bases respectively, with 15 bases between them. The chain's CDR3 is CASSLSGGALETQYF. CDR3 DNA sequence: TGTGCCAGCAGCTTGTCAGGGGGGGCCCTGGAGACCCAGTACTTC.

The CDR3: CASSPKAGTGGNSGNQPQHF. DNA for the CDR3: TGTGCCAGCAGCCCGAAAGCCGGGACAGGGGGGAATTCGGGCAATCAGCCCCAGCATTTT. This chain connects TRBV21-1 to TRBJ1-5; the table's D gene call, TRBD1, was not cross checked with the DNA. TRBV21-1 is listed as a pseudogene. CDR3 size: 20 residues.

In its sample, this clonotype was seen many times. The V call is TRBV5-1, the J call TRBJ2-7; D is perhaps TRBD1 (6 bases). The ends were cut back, 3 bases at V and 2 bases at J, with 18 bases in the middle. Germline V gene data show CDR1 as SGHRS and CDR2 as YFSETQ. CDR3 size: 16 residues. CDR3 amino acids: CASSYNVDRNPYEQYF. DNA of the CDR3: TGCGCCAGCAGCTATAACGTAGACAGGAATCCCTACGAGCAGTACTTC.

This rearrangement joins TRBV3-1 to TRBJ2-1; weak D call: TRBD2 (5 bases). The germline V gene has CDR1 LGHDT and CDR2 YNNKEL (reference sequence). The CDR3 has 15 amino acids. Between the trimmed V and J ends, which lost 1 base and 7 bases, there was a span of 14 bases. Written as DNA, the CDR3 is TGTGCCAGCAGCCAAGCTAGCTCGCCAGTAAATGAGCAGTTCTTC. Residues: CASSQASSPVNEQFF.

This clonotype was counted a few times. The rearrangement uses TRBV12-3 or TRBV12-4 and TRBJ2-7; TRBD1 is a possible D gene (6 bases). CDR3 length equals 15 residues. V shed 6 bases and J shed 2 bases, with 17 bases lying between them. In DNA, the CDR3 is TGTGCCAGCAGCTTGGTTGGGACACCGACCTACGAGCAGTACTTC. Its protein product is CASSLVGTPTYEQYF.

This clonotype has just a few counts. J is TRBJ2-2 and V is TRBV5-1; no clear D gene. This CDR3 region has 16 residues. CDR1 SGHRS and CDR2 YFSETQ come from the germline V gene. V was shortened by 4 bases and J by 1 base, with 14 bases between the two germline ends. The CDR3 sequence is CASSPTHPLNTGELFF. CDR3 DNA: TGCGCCAGCAGCCCCACCCACCCTCTGAACACCGGGGAGCTGTTTTTT.

This clonotype showed up many times. The chain has TRBV7-2 and TRBJ2-3; the match to TRBD2 covers 10 bases. This CDR3 is 15 amino acids long. Germline CDR1 SGHTA, CDR2 FQGNSA. The V and J ends lost 6 bases and 6 bases, in that order; junction bases with no gene match: 9. This chain's CDR3 is CASSIPSGSTDTQYF. The DNA for the CDR3 is TGTGCCAGCAGTATCCCTAGCGGGAGTACCGATACGCAGTATTTT.